The sequence of this TCR beta chain was determined in a study of cytomegalovirus exposure and HLA in healthy donors. Both 60 Vbeta primers and 13 Jbeta primers went into the PCR. Generated by immunoSEQ multiplex PCR, the TCRdb table keeps only in-frame clones and is missing some. The data show approximately 130,000 clones, around 86% seen once. Points from the study as a whole: After further analysis at a later stage, 15,000 to 20,000 TCR beta sequences were associated with HLA alleles at 0.05 false discovery rate. In a later analysis, the majority of CMV-associated beta chains seemingly showed HLA restriction. The study labeled around 160 TCR beta chains cytomegalovirus-associated.

CDR3 length: 14 amino acids. J lost 5 bases, V lost 0 bases, and 2 bases had no gene match. The germline V gene has CDR1 SGHRS and CDR2 YFSETQ. This clone appeared once. Antigen: not known. Regarding donors, all were healthy bone marrow donors. This chain links TRBV5-1 with TRBJ2-1; 7 nucleotides align to TRBD1. The sequence was obtained from a young man in good health and CMV-seronegative. The sample taken for sequencing was PBMCs. The CDR3 sequence is CASSLGDRNNEQFF. Here the CDR3 DNA reads TGCGCCAGCAGCTTGGGGGACAGAAACAATGAGCAGTTCTTC.